This entry lists 26 T cell receptor beta chains sequenced from one sample in a study of blood T cells in healthy people across ages (dated by TCRdb to between 2015 and 2016). The library was prepared using 5' RACE. Reads for this sample came from an Illumina HiSeq 2500. A second PCR of about 7 to 12 cycles was run with a J-beta primer mix and a sample-barcoded 5' primer. In-frame beta chains were kept once TCRdb had trimmed the public reads at Q25 with fastp and called clones with MiXCR. All rows with the same CDR3 protein become a single entry with the most common DNA and genes. A total of about 570,000 distinct CDR3 sequences appear in this sample, roughly a quarter of them only once. The ten largest make up over 3.5% of the sample. These data were likewise used in another study, on T cells of mothers and their children.

Sequencing was done on a sample of blood. All receptors come from a boy between 2 and 15 years old in good health.

This chain uses TRBV10-2 with TRBJ2-6, with TRBD2 matching over 7 bases. Germline-derived CDR1 and CDR2 are WSHSY and SAAADI. V shed 0 bases and J 0 bases; nucleotides not matched to a gene: 2. This CDR3 region has 17 residues. CDR3 loop: CASSESGGVSGANVLTF. CDR3 bases: TGCGCCAGCAGTGAGTCGGGGGGGGTCTCTGGGGCCAACGTCCTGACTTTC.

This clonotype was observed a few times. The rearrangement links TRBV7-9 to TRBJ1-1; D is unclear. The length of the CDR3 is 15 residues. Germline lookup yields CDR1 SEHNR and CDR2 FQNEAQ (reference sequence). The V and J ends lost 4 bases and 3 bases respectively, with 15 bases between them. For the CDR3, the DNA is TGTGCCAGCAGCTCCCCTAATGCTGGGGACACTGAAGCTTTCTTT. It codes for CASSSPNAGDTEAFF.

This clonotype has a handful of counts. The chain is built from TRBV27 and TRBJ2-6, with TRBD1 as a possible D gene (6 bases). Looked up from germline, CDR1 is MNHEY and CDR2 is SMNVEV (reference sequence). CDR3 size: 15 residues. With 5 bases removed from V and 4 bases from J, the gap between germline ends came to 12 bases. The CDR3 spells CASSQGSAGANVLTF. The CDR3 DNA reads TGTGCCAGCAGTCAGGGGTCCGCCGGGGCCAACGTCCTGACTTTC. The variable domain in full, with the rest retrieved from reference TRBV27 and TRBJ2-6, is EAQVTQNPRYLITVTGKKLTVTCSQNMNHEYMSWYRQDPGLGLRQIYYSMNVEVTDKGDVPEGYKVSRKEKRNFPLILESPSPNQTSLYFCASSQGSAGANVLTFGAGSRLTVL.

This clonotype was counted only a few times. The chain employs TRBV12-3 or TRBV12-4 and TRBJ1-1; D unresolved. Trimming pared 5 bases from V and 11 bases from J, leaving 15 bases between. This CDR3 has 12 residues. CDR3 sequence: CASSGPGVGAFF. CDR3 DNA sequence: TGTGCCAGCAGTGGTCCGGGTGTGGGGGCTTTCTTT.

V gene TRBV19 combines with J gene TRBJ1-2; D is unresolved. The V and J ends lost 7 bases and 7 bases respectively, with 10 bases between them. The V gene's germline CDR1 is LNHDA and CDR2 SQIVND (reference sequence). This CDR3 has 11 residues. CDR3 region: CASISSAGYTF. The DNA for the CDR3 is TGTGCCAGTATCAGCTCTGCTGGCTACACCTTC.

The rearrangement links TRBV25-1 to TRBJ2-3; no clear D. The CDR3 has 11 amino acids. Germline-derived CDR1 and CDR2 are MGHDK and SYGVNS. V lost 8 bases, J lost 0 bases, and 3 bases lay in between. CDR3 sequence reads: CASLSTDTQYF. The CDR3, as DNA: TGTGCCAGCCTGAGCACAGATACGCAGTATTTT.

The chain couples TRBV6-2 or TRBV6-3 to TRBJ2-3; D gene unclear. Looked up from germline, CDR1 is MNHEY and CDR2 is SVGEGT. V was trimmed by 0 bases and J by 2 bases, leaving 12 bases between them. CDR3 length: 16 residues. The chain's CDR3 is CASSYSIFDLTDTQYF. The CDR3, as DNA: TGTGCCAGCAGTTACTCGATTTTCGATCTCACAGATACGCAGTATTTT.

V gene TRBV9 combines with J gene TRBJ2-2; D not resolved. With 0 bases removed from V and 3 bases from J, the gap between germline ends came to 9 bases. From germline, CDR1 is SGDLS and CDR2 YYNGEE. The CDR3 sequence is 15 residues long. The CDR3, as DNA: TGTGCCAGCAGCGTAGAGGGCTTTTACACCGGGGAGCTGTTTTTT. Protein product: CASSVEGFYTGELFF.

The chain has TRBV20-1 and TRBJ2-1; D is possibly TRBD1 or TRBD2 (5 bases each). Trimming took off 6 bases at V and 2 bases at J, with 14 bases between the two ends. This CDR3 is built from 14 residues. Germline V gene lookup returns CDR1 DFQATT and CDR2 SNEGSKA (reference sequence). The CDR3 region is CSAGDAITYNEQFF. The CDR3 nucleotides read TGCAGTGCCGGGGACGCCATTACCTACAATGAGCAGTTCTTC.

This clonotype was picked up a small number of times. The gene calls are TRBV18 and TRBJ1-3; 7 positions agree with TRBD1. The CDR3 covers 16 residues. The V segment lost 2 bases and the J segment 3 bases; nucleotides outside the gene matches: 7. From germline, CDR1 is KGHSH and CDR2 LQKENI. The CDR3 protein is CASSPGTRGIGNTIYF. CDR3 bases: TGTGCCAGCTCACCAGGAACCAGGGGGATTGGAAACACCATATATTTT. Supplemented by reference TRBV18 and TRBJ1-3, the full variable domain reads NAGVMQNPRHLVRRRGQEARLRCSPMKGHSHVYWYRQLPEEGLKFMVYLQKENIIDESGMPKERFSAEFPKEGPSILRIQQVVRGDSAAYFCASSPGTRGIGNTIYFGEGSWLTVV.

This clonotype was detected only a few times. This chain uses TRBV7-2 with TRBJ2-5, with TRBD2 matching 10 bases. The CDR3 spans 16 residues. From germline, CDR1 is SGHTA and CDR2 FQGNSA. V shed 4 bases, J shed 1 base, and the junction held 6 bases outside the gene matches. CDR3: CASSWWTSGIQETQYF. Written as DNA, the CDR3 is TGTGCCAGCAGCTGGTGGACTAGCGGAATCCAAGAGACCCAGTACTTC.

CDR3 coding DNA: TGCGCCAGCAGATTTTCCATAGCGGGAGTCTACGAGCAGTACTTC. Residues: CASRFSIAGVYEQYF. The chain is built from TRBV5-1 and TRBJ2-7, with 9 bases identical to TRBD2. V shed 5 bases, J shed 3 bases, and the junction held 9 bases outside the gene matches. This CDR3 region has 15 residues. From germline, CDR1 is SGHRS and CDR2 YFSETQ.

The CDR3 loop is CASSLERGSEAFF. The CDR3 nucleotides read TGTGCCAGCAGCTTAGAAAGGGGCTCTGAAGCTTTCTTT. V is TRBV7-3 and J is TRBJ1-1; a possible D gene is TRBD1 (5 bases). The germline V gene has CDR1 SGHTA and CDR2 FQGTGA. Trimming stripped 2 bases from V and 6 bases from J, with 10 bases between. The CDR3 is made up of 13 amino acids.

The chain combines TRBV7-2 with TRBJ2-7; tentatively, D is TRBD2 (5 bases). The V and J ends lost 1 base and 0 bases respectively, with 10 bases between them. There are 15 residues in the CDR3. CDR1 SGHTA and CDR2 FQGNSA come from the germline V gene. The CDR3 sequence is CASSLENGNSYEQYF. The CDR3 region has the DNA TGTGCCAGCAGCTTAGAAAACGGGAACTCCTACGAGCAGTACTTC.

This clonotype came up a few times. The CDR3 loop is CASSWSRGNEQFF. CDR3 nucleotide sequence: TGTGCCAGCAGCTGGAGTCGGGGCAATGAGCAGTTCTTC. V and J are TRBV7-6 and TRBJ2-1; possibly TRBD2 for D (5 bases). This CDR3 has 13 amino acids. CDR1 is SGHVS and CDR2 is FNYEAQ in the germline V gene. V gave up 4 bases and J gave up 6 bases, with 10 bases separating them.

This clonotype was counted between two and nine times. An end of the junction does not agree with germline; a read error may underlie this. The J gene is TRBJ2-7, the V gene TRBV7-9, with 10 positions matching TRBD1. Germline V lookup: CDR1 SEHNR, CDR2 FQNEAQ (reference sequence). The CDR3 spans 16 residues. CDR3 sequence (DNA): TGTGTCAGCAGCCGACGACAGGGGGCCCCTCCCTACGAGCAGTACTTC. Translating gives CVSSRRQGAPPYEQYF.

This clonotype was detected only a few times. This chain links TRBV4-2 with TRBJ2-5; 12 nucleotides align to TRBD2. The CDR3 contains 17 residues. The trim removed 4 bases at V and 1 base at J, leaving 7 bases unmatched. From germline, CDR1 is LGHNA and CDR2 YNFKEQ. Here the CDR3 reads CASSPRLAGVFQETQYF. CDR3 DNA: TGTGCCAGCAGCCCCCGACTAGCGGGAGTCTTCCAAGAGACCCAGTACTTC.

This clonotype has a handful of counts. V gene TRBV6-2 or TRBV6-3 combines with J gene TRBJ2-7; the match to TRBD2 covers 7 bases. Losses at the gene ends were 2 bases for V and 10 bases for J; bases not matched to a gene: 8. This CDR3 is built from 13 residues. The germline gives CDR1 MNHEY, CDR2 SVGEGT. The CDR3 sequence is CASSYGIAGRQYF. CDR3 DNA sequence: TGTGCCAGCAGTTACGGAATAGCGGGCCGTCAGTACTTC.

This clonotype was detected ten times or more. V usage is TRBV10-3 and J usage is TRBJ1-2; D gene uncertain. The CDR3 runs to 15 residues. V was shortened by 4 bases and J by 8 bases, with 20 bases between the two germline ends. The germline CDR1 and CDR2 sequences are ENHRY and SYGVKD. The CDR3 DNA reads TGTGCCATCAGTGGTTGGGGTCCCCCTATAGACGGCTACACCTTC. Amino acid sequence: CAISGWGPPIDGYTF.

The chain employs TRBV7-8 and TRBJ2-7; TRBD1 matches at 10 bases. The CDR3 has 14 amino acids. CDR1 and CDR2 from the germline V gene are SGHVS and FQNEAQ. V was clipped by 4 bases and J by 7 bases; unmatched bases: 7. CDR3 region: CASSWGTGVWEQYF. The CDR3 DNA follows: TGTGCCAGCAGCTGGGGGACAGGGGTGTGGGAGCAGTACTTC.

This clonotype was seen more than once but under ten times. The V and J genes are TRBV7-2 and TRBJ1-1; D possibly corresponds to TRBD1 (5 bases). CDR3 size: 15 residues. Germline CDR1 SGHTA, CDR2 FQGNSA. Trimming left V 5 bases short and J 1 base short, with 14 bases between. This CDR3 is CASSGGTSTNTEAFF. The CDR3 DNA reads TGTGCCAGCAGCGGAGGGACGTCGACGAACACTGAAGCTTTCTTT.

The chain recombines TRBV6-2 or TRBV6-3 with TRBJ1-5, with unresolved D. The ends were cut back, 2 bases at V and 7 bases at J, with 18 bases in the middle. This CDR3 is 16 amino acids long. Germline values: CDR1 MNHEY, CDR2 SVGEGT. The CDR3: CASSYASAFGSQPQHF. CDR3 DNA sequence: TGTGCCAGCAGTTACGCTTCGGCGTTCGGAAGCCAGCCCCAGCATTTT.

The chain recombines TRBV29-1 with TRBJ1-1; no firm D call. V was pared by 7 bases and J by 1 base, with 10 bases between. The CDR3 loop spans 12 amino acids. Germline CDR1 reads SQVTM; CDR2 reads ANQGSEA. CDR3 in amino acids: CSAPEANTEAFF. For the CDR3, the DNA is TGCAGCGCCCCTGAGGCGAACACTGAAGCTTTCTTT.

This clonotype was picked up a small number of times. This sequence joins TRBV7-9 and TRBJ1-4, with D possibly matching TRBD1 (6 bases). Trimming cost V 1 base and J 2 bases, with 8 bases left between them. Looked up from germline, CDR1 is SEHNR and CDR2 is FQNEAQ (reference sequence). The CDR3 has 15 amino acids. The CDR3 loop is CASSLEGVTNEKLFF. The DNA of the CDR3 is TGTGCCAGCAGCTTAGAGGGGGTGACTAATGAAAAACTGTTTTTT.

The chain employs TRBV25-1 and TRBJ2-1; 7 bases are a match to TRBD2. Trimming took 6 bases from V and 2 from J; bases not matched to a gene: 1. Germline CDR1 MGHDK, CDR2 SYGVNS. This CDR3 region has 13 residues. CDR3 sequence reads: CASSGLAYNEQFF. The CDR3 DNA reads as TGTGCCAGCAGCGGACTAGCCTACAATGAGCAGTTCTTC.

This clonotype was counted a few times. J is TRBJ2-2 and V is TRBV7-7; D might be TRBD2 (5 bases). CDR1 is SSHAT and CDR2 is FNYEAQ in the germline V gene (reference sequence). V gave up 1 base and J gave up 6 bases, with 9 bases separating them. This CDR3 region has 14 residues. The CDR3 spells CASSLEEASGELFF. The CDR3 DNA sequence: TGTGCCAGCAGCTTAGAGGAGGCCTCCGGGGAGCTGTTTTTT.